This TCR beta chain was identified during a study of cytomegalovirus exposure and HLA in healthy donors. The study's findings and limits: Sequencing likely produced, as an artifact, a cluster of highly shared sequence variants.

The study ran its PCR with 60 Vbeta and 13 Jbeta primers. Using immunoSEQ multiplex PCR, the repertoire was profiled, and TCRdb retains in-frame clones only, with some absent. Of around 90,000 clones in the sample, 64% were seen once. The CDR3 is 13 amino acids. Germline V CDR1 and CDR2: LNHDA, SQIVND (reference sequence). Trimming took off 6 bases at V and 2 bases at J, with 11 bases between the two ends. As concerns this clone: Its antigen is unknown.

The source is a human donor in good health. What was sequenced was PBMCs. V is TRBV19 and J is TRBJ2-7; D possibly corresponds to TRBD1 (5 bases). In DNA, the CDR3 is TGTGCCAGTAGCAGCCCAGGGCCCTACGAGCAGTACTTC. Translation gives CASSSPGPYEQYF.